The rows below give T cell receptor beta chains drawn from one sample of a study of shared clonotypes between healthy human individuals. Assay: immunoSEQ multiplex PCR; the TCRdb copy retains only in-frame clones and omits some. Of about 2.4 million clones in the sample, 90% to 95% were seen once. Sequencing input: naive CD4+ T cells from PBMCs. These receptors were obtained from a man younger than 30 in good health. Some clones in this sample may be carry-over from other donors' samples. Both conserved end residues are part of each CDR3. Each record gives: J gene, D gene, V gene, clone size, CDR3 length, CDR3 protein, CDR3 DNA. D genes are given only for firm matches. Part of the rows lack a size; the others show once, few, many or a class for expanded clones.

j_gene: TRBJ2-7
d_gene: -
v_gene: TRBV29-1
abundance: -
len: 13
CDR3aa: CSVGQLLSYEQYF
CDR3nt: TGCAGCGTCGGACAATTACTCTCCTACGAGCAGTACTTC

j_gene: TRBJ2-2
d_gene: -
v_gene: TRBV7-2
abundance: -
len: 12
CDR3aa: CASSSLTGELFF
CDR3nt: TGTGCCAGCAGCTCACTCACCGGGGAGCTGTTTTTT

j_gene: TRBJ2-7
d_gene: -
v_gene: TRBV5-6
abundance: -
len: 13
CDR3aa: CASSRRATLEQYF
CDR3nt: TGTGCCAGCAGCAGGCGGGCCACTCTCGAGCAGTACTTC

j_gene: TRBJ2-7
d_gene: -
v_gene: TRBV6-1
abundance: -
len: 14
CDR3aa: CASSDTASSYEQYF
CDR3nt: TGTGCCAGCAGTGACACGGCTAGCTCCTACGAGCAGTACTTC

j_gene: TRBJ1-2
d_gene: TRBD1
v_gene: TRBV5-4
abundance: -
len: 17
CDR3aa: CASSSRDRGPMGYGYTF
CDR3nt: TGTGCCAGCAGCTCCCGGGACAGGGGGCCAATGGGCTATGGCTACACCTTC

j_gene: TRBJ1-2
d_gene: TRBD1
v_gene: TRBV2
abundance: -
len: 13
CDR3aa: CASSGGQTYGYTF
CDR3nt: TGTGCCAGCAGTGGGGGACAGACCTATGGCTACACCTTC

j_gene: TRBJ2-3
d_gene: -
v_gene: TRBV6-6
abundance: -
len: 14
CDR3aa: CASTAPRGTDTQYF
CDR3nt: TGTGCCAGCACCGCCCCTCGGGGGACAGATACGCAGTATTTT

j_gene: TRBJ2-5
d_gene: -
v_gene: TRBV7-3
abundance: -
len: 16
CDR3aa: CASSLVWTENQETQYF
CDR3nt: TGTGCCAGCAGCTTAGTGTGGACAGAAAACCAAGAGACCCAGTACTTC

j_gene: TRBJ2-7
d_gene: -
v_gene: TRBV14
abundance: -
len: 16
CDR3aa: CASSRLGVTAGYEQYF
CDR3nt: TGTGCCAGCAGTCGCTTGGGGGTTACGGCGGGATACGAGCAGTACTTC

j_gene: TRBJ2-3
d_gene: TRBD1
v_gene: TRBV7-9
abundance: -
len: 14
CDR3aa: CASSYSGGPDTQYF
CDR3nt: TGTGCCAGCAGCTATTCAGGGGGCCCAGATACGCAGTATTTT

j_gene: TRBJ2-2
d_gene: TRBD2
v_gene: TRBV27
abundance: -
len: 14
CDR3aa: CASRASSGSRELFF
CDR3nt: TGTGCCAGCAGAGCGTCTAGCGGGAGCCGGGAGCTGTTTTTT

j_gene: TRBJ1-2
d_gene: -
v_gene: TRBV2
abundance: -
len: 13
CDR3aa: CASSESRGQGYTF
CDR3nt: TGTGCCAGCAGTGAAAGTCGGGGTCAGGGCTACACCTTC

j_gene: TRBJ1-1
d_gene: -
v_gene: TRBV4-1
abundance: few
len: 15
CDR3aa: CASSQFRVMNTEAFF
CDR3nt: TGCGCCAGCAGCCAATTCCGGGTCATGAACACTGAAGCTTTCTTT

j_gene: TRBJ2-7
d_gene: TRBD1
v_gene: TRBV28
abundance: -
len: 15
CDR3aa: CASSLTTGTPYEQYF
CDR3nt: TGTGCCAGCAGTTTAACGACAGGGACCCCCTACGAGCAGTACTTC

j_gene: TRBJ2-7
d_gene: TRBD1
v_gene: TRBV18
abundance: -
len: 17
CDR3aa: CASSPPGRDRRSYEQYF
CDR3nt: TGTGCCAGCTCACCACCTGGCCGGGACAGGAGGTCCTACGAGCAGTACTTC

j_gene: TRBJ1-6
d_gene: -
v_gene: TRBV9
abundance: -
len: 13
CDR3aa: CASSAWTDSPLHF
CDR3nt: TGTGCCAGCAGCGCCTGGACAGATTCACCCCTCCACTTT

j_gene: TRBJ2-2
d_gene: -
v_gene: TRBV5-4
abundance: -
len: 13
CDR3aa: CASSLNQGRELFF
CDR3nt: TGTGCCAGCAGCTTGAATCAGGGGAGGGAGCTGTTTTTT

j_gene: TRBJ2-1
d_gene: TRBD2
v_gene: TRBV4-1
abundance: -
len: 15
CDR3aa: CASSRTSGYGNEQFF
CDR3nt: TGCGCCAGCAGCCGGACTAGCGGATATGGTAATGAGCAGTTCTTC

j_gene: TRBJ1-1
d_gene: TRBD1
v_gene: TRBV29-1
abundance: -
len: 13
CDR3aa: CSVDRGQDTEAFF
CDR3nt: TGCAGCGTAGACAGGGGGCAGGACACTGAAGCTTTCTTT

j_gene: TRBJ2-3
d_gene: -
v_gene: TRBV2
abundance: -
len: 14
CDR3aa: CASRTEIFTDTQYF
CDR3nt: TGTGCCAGCAGGACAGAGATTTTCACAGATACGCAGTATTTT

j_gene: TRBJ2-5
d_gene: -
v_gene: TRBV27
abundance: once
len: 13
CDR3aa: CASSIVGQETQYF
CDR3nt: TGTGCCAGCTCGATAGTGGGGCAAGAGACCCAGTACTTC

j_gene: TRBJ2-5
d_gene: -
v_gene: TRBV18
abundance: -
len: 14
CDR3aa: CASSPGRPKETQYF
CDR3nt: TGTGCCAGCTCCCCGGGGCGCCCTAAAGAGACCCAGTACTTC

j_gene: TRBJ2-2
d_gene: TRBD2
v_gene: TRBV9
abundance: -
len: 16
CDR3aa: CASSVGLAQVAGELFF
CDR3nt: TGTGCCAGCAGCGTAGGACTAGCTCAGGTAGCCGGGGAGCTGTTTTTT

j_gene: TRBJ2-1
d_gene: -
v_gene: TRBV7-2
abundance: -
len: 12
CDR3aa: CASSLDVNEQFF
CDR3nt: TGTGCCAGCAGCTTGGACGTTAATGAGCAGTTCTTC

j_gene: TRBJ1-4
d_gene: -
v_gene: TRBV18
abundance: -
len: 16
CDR3aa: CASSRSKAGVNEKLFF
CDR3nt: TGTGCCAGCTCACGCAGCAAGGCAGGCGTTAATGAAAAACTGTTTTTT

j_gene: TRBJ1-4
d_gene: -
v_gene: TRBV29-1
abundance: -
len: 13
CDR3aa: CSVLSGEHEKLFF
CDR3nt: TGCAGCGTCCTGTCGGGGGAACATGAAAAACTGTTTTTT

j_gene: TRBJ1-2
d_gene: -
v_gene: TRBV30
abundance: -
len: 13
CDR3aa: CAWSVSDGGVYTF
CDR3nt: TGTGCCTGGAGTGTATCCGACGGGGGGGTCTACACCTTC

j_gene: TRBJ1-2
d_gene: -
v_gene: TRBV27
abundance: -
len: 13
CDR3aa: CASSLFGQGSYTF
CDR3nt: TGTGCCAGCAGTTTATTTGGGCAGGGCAGCTACACCTTC

j_gene: TRBJ1-5
d_gene: -
v_gene: TRBV21-1
abundance: few
len: 16
CDR3aa: CASNQSRYRRHQPQHF
CDR3nt: TGTGCCAGCAACCAAAGCCGGTACAGGCGTCATCAGCCCCAGCATTTT

j_gene: TRBJ1-2
d_gene: TRBD1
v_gene: TRBV5-4
abundance: -
len: 16
CDR3aa: CASRNPRTGGGRGYTF
CDR3nt: TGTGCCAGCAGAAACCCACGGACAGGGGGCGGCCGTGGCTACACCTTC

j_gene: TRBJ2-5
d_gene: -
v_gene: TRBV25-1
abundance: -
len: 15
CDR3aa: CASSDSWVSGETQYF
CDR3nt: TGTGCCAGCAGTGACTCCTGGGTTTCAGGGGAGACCCAGTACTTC

j_gene: TRBJ2-4
d_gene: -
v_gene: TRBV5-4
abundance: once
len: 18
CDR3aa: CASSLAGSGYPTKNIQYF
CDR3nt: TGTGCCAGCAGCTTGGCCGGGAGCGGGTACCCAACCAAAAACATTCAGTACTTC

j_gene: TRBJ1-1
d_gene: -
v_gene: TRBV28
abundance: few
len: 14
CDR3aa: CASIPGIGGTEAFF
CDR3nt: TGTGCCAGCATTCCCGGGATTGGGGGCACTGAAGCTTTCTTT

j_gene: TRBJ2-7
d_gene: TRBD1
v_gene: TRBV29-1
abundance: -
len: 17
CDR3aa: CSVVGSGTGVFSYEQYF
CDR3nt: TGCAGCGTTGTCGGGTCCGGGACAGGGGTATTTTCCTACGAGCAGTACTTC

j_gene: TRBJ1-5
d_gene: -
v_gene: TRBV15
abundance: -
len: 12
CDR3aa: CATSSPNQPQHF
CDR3nt: TGTGCCACCAGCAGCCCCAATCAGCCCCAGCATTTT